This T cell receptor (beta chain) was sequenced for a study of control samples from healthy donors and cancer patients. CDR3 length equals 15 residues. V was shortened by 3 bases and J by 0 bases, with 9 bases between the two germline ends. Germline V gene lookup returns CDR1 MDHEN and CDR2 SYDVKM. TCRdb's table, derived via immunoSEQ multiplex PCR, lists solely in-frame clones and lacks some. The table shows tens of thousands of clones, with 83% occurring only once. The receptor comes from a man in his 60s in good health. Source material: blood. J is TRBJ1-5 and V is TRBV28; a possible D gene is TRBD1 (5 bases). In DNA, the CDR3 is TGTGCCAGCAGTTTCCGGGGGTATAGCAATCAGCCCCAGCATTTT. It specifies CASSFRGYSNQPQHF.